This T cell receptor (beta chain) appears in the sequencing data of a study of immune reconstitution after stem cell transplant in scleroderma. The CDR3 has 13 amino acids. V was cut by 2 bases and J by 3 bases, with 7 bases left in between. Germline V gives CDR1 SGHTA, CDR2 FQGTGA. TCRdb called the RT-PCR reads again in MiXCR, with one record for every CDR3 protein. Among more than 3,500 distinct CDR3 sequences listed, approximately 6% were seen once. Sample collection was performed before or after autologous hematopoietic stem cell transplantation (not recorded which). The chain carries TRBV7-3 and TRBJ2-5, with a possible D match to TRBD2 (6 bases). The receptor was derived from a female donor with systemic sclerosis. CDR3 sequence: CASSLGGEETQYF. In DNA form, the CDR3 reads TGTGCCAGCAGCTTAGGCGGGGAAGAGACCCAGTACTTC.